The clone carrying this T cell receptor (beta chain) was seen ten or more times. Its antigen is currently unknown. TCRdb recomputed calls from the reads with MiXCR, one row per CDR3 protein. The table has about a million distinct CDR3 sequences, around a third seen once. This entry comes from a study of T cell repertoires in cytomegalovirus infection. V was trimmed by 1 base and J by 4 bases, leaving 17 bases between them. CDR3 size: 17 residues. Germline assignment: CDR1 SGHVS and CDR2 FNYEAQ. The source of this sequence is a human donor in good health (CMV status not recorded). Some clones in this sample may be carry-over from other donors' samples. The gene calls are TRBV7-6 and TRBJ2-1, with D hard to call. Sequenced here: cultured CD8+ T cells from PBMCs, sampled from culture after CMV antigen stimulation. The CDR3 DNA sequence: TGTGCCAGCAGCTTAGAAGGGCAGGCAGAATGGTACAATGAGCAGTTCTTC. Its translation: CASSLEGQAEWYNEQFF.